These 20 T cell receptor beta chains came from one sample sequenced in a study of sequential checkpoint blockade in melanoma. Here immunoSEQ multiplex PCR was the method, and the copy in TCRdb shows in-frame clones only, minus some. The top ten hold roughly 15% of the sample, which has roughly 6,200 clones, about 20% seen once. Treatment in this sample: randomized to nivolumab then ipilimumab (arm A) or the reverse (arm B). Sample: tumor tissue (inferred from file names), taken from a patient given nivolumab and ipilimumab in sequence. The source is a human donor with melanoma.

V is TRBV6-8 and J is TRBJ2-7; 7 nucleotides match TRBD1. Germline lookup yields CDR1 MNHGY and CDR2 SAAAGT. The CDR3 consists of 13 residues. The ends lost 5 bases at V and 5 bases at J; junction bases unmatched: 6. CDR3 sequence reads: CASSEGARDEQYF. CDR3 DNA: TGTGCCAGCAGTGAGGGGGCTCGCGACGAGCAGTACTTC.

The V and J genes are TRBV6-8 and TRBJ1-6, with 9 bases aligning to TRBD1. The length of the CDR3 is 14 residues. Germline-derived CDR1 and CDR2 are MNHGY and SAAAGT. V trimming: 10 bases; J trimming: 8 bases; junction bases outside the gene matches: 9. CDR3: CAISSGQGYSPLHF. In nucleotides, the CDR3 is TGTGCCATCAGCTCGGGACAGGGTTATTCACCCCTCCACTTT.

The V call is TRBV14, the J call TRBJ2-7; 10 bases match TRBD1. After removal of 3 bases from V and 3 bases from J, the junction contained 2 bases not matched to a gene. CDR1 SGHDN and CDR2 FVKESK come from the germline V gene. This CDR3 is built from 14 residues. The CDR3 bases are TGTGCCAGCAGCCAGGACAGGGGGATCTACGAGCAGTACTTC. This codes for CASSQDRGIYEQYF.

As to this clone: The junction and the germline gene differ at one end; a read error may be behind it. The chain uses TRBV6-4 and TRBJ2-3; a possible D gene is TRBD1 (5 bases). This CDR3 has 15 amino acids. Germline V gene data show CDR1 as MRHNA and CDR2 as SNTAGT. CDR3 sequence (DNA): TGTGCCATCAGTGAAGGGGTCAGCAGCACAGATACGCAGTATTTT. Its protein is CAISEGVSSTDTQYF.

CDR3 bases: TGTGCCAGCAGTGAAGGTATCGGTGCCGCGTCCTACAATGAGCAGTTCTTC. This gives the protein CASSEGIGAASYNEQFF. The V gene is TRBV6-7, the J gene TRBJ2-1; D is unclear. TRBV6-7 counts as an open reading frame of uncertain function. This CDR3 is 17 amino acids long. The V end was cut by 5 bases, the J end by 1 base, with 18 bases between.

This chain links TRBV11-3 with TRBJ2-3; D may be TRBD1 (7 bases). The length of the CDR3 is 15 residues. Germline CDR1 and CDR2: SGHNT and YENEEA. Trimming removed 2 bases at V and 3 bases at J, with 12 bases between. CDR3 residues: CASSLPQGGTDTQYF. CDR3 in DNA: TGTGCCAGCAGCTTACCGCAGGGGGGTACAGATACGCAGTATTTT.

The chain has TRBV18 and TRBJ1-1; no firm D call. Germline V lookup: CDR1 KGHSH, CDR2 LQKENI. The CDR3 is made up of 14 amino acids. The V end was cut by 2 bases, the J end by 0 bases, with 7 bases between. The CDR3 region has the DNA TGTGCCAGCTCACCAAGACACCTGAACACTGAAGCTTTCTTT. Translation gives CASSPRHLNTEAFF.

This clone is classed as medium-sized. This same CDR3 is encoded by further DNA sequences in the sample. The chain employs TRBV19 and TRBJ2-1; 11 bases match TRBD2. CDR1 LNHDA and CDR2 SQIVND come from the germline V gene (reference sequence). Trimming at V came to 4 bases and at J to 7 bases, leaving 6 bases not matched to a gene. The CDR3 totals 15 residues. This CDR3 reads CASSTTSGSYNEQFF. CDR3 DNA: TGTGCCAGTAGTACAACTAGCGGGAGTTATAATGAGCAGTTCTTC.

This clone was recorded many times. The chain employs TRBV6-8 and TRBJ2-7; 7 bases match TRBD2. The V gene end was trimmed by 3 bases and the J gene end by 4 bases; junction bases not matched to a gene: 12. Germline CDR1 is MNHGY and CDR2 is SAAAGT. The CDR3 runs 16 residues. CDR3 in DNA: TGTGCCAGCAGTTATTTGGGTCTAGCGGAGAGATACGAGCAGTACTTC. It specifies CASSYLGLAERYEQYF.

Judged by abundance, this clone is medium-sized (0.01 to 0.1%). V and J are TRBV4-1 and TRBJ2-1, with 9 bases matching TRBD2. Germline values: CDR1 MGHRA, CDR2 YSYEKL. Germline trimming cut 3 bases from V and 2 bases from J; bases unmatched to any gene: 8. The CDR3 is 17 amino acids. The CDR3 bases are TGCGCCAGCAGCCAGCACCGACTAGCGGAGACCTACAATGAGCAGTTCTTC. Its protein is CASSQHRLAETYNEQFF.

The V and J genes are TRBV29-1 and TRBJ1-4; TRBD1 is a possible D gene (5 bases). In germline, CDR1 is SQVTM, CDR2 ANQGSEA. The CDR3 has 13 residues. Trimming left V 6 bases short and J 3 bases short, with 11 bases between. CDR3 loop: CSVRQPPNEKLFF. DNA of the CDR3: TGCAGCGTCCGACAGCCCCCTAATGAAAAACTGTTTTTT.

V gene TRBV6-8 combines with J gene TRBJ1-4; 8 nucleotides align to TRBD1. V trimming: 2 bases; J trimming: 4 bases; junction bases outside the gene matches: 18. CDR3 length: 20 amino acids. Germline V gene lookup returns CDR1 MNHGY and CDR2 SAAAGT. The DNA of the CDR3 is TGTGCCAGCAGTTACAACCCGAAGGACAGGGAGTTTTTTCGTAATGAAAAACTGTTTTTT. Protein sequence: CASSYNPKDREFFRNEKLFF.

A few counts support this clone. The CDR3 region has the DNA TGTGCCAGCAGCTTGAAGCGGCTAGCGGACTACAATGAGCAGTTCTTC. Its translation is CASSLKRLADYNEQFF. The rearrangement joins TRBV11-3 to TRBJ2-1; TRBD2 agrees at 7 bases. The J segment lost 3 bases and the V segment lost 3 bases, leaving 8 bases of the junction unmatched. The length of the CDR3 is 16 residues. CDR1 and CDR2 (germline): SGHNT, YENEEA.

There are many counts of this clone. The sample carries other DNA sequences with the same CDR3. This rearrangement joins TRBV7-2 to TRBJ2-5; no clear D. CDR1 and CDR2 from the germline V gene are SGHTA and FQGNSA. Trimming pared 1 base from V and 2 bases from J, leaving 5 bases between. This CDR3 comprises 13 residues. This CDR3 is CASSLGVQETQYF. Here the CDR3 DNA reads TGTGCCAGCAGCTTAGGGGTACAAGAGACCCAGTACTTC.

J is TRBJ2-3 and V is TRBV11-3, with 7 nucleotides matching TRBD1. The CDR3 is 16 amino acids. Germline V gene lookup returns CDR1 SGHNT and CDR2 YENEEA. V lost 2 bases to trimming and J lost 0 bases; unmatched junction nucleotides: 5. The CDR3 is CASSLSGGVSTDTQYF. The CDR3 region has the DNA TGTGCCAGCAGCTTATCAGGGGGAGTGAGCACAGATACGCAGTATTTT.

By share of the sample, this clone is medium-sized. The chain recombines TRBV15 with TRBJ2-2; D gene ambiguous. Germline-derived CDR1 and CDR2 are LNHNV and YYDKDF (reference sequence). CDR3 size: 17 residues. The germline V and J ends were trimmed by 3 bases and 3 bases, with 17 bases remaining between them. The DNA for the CDR3 is TGTGCCACCAGCAGCGGACCGCTCGCGAGAGACACCGGGGAGCTGTTTTTT. Amino acids: CATSSGPLARDTGELFF.

DNA for the CDR3: TGCGCCAGTTCAGGGAGGTCAGGGGGTAGTGAGCAGTTCTTC. This sequence encodes CASSGRSGGSEQFF. The rearrangement uses TRBV5-1 and TRBJ2-1, with D possibly matching TRBD1 (7 bases). Germline V lookup: CDR1 SGHRS, CDR2 YFSETQ. Trimming left V 8 bases short and J 9 bases short, with 21 bases between. The CDR3 extends over 14 amino acids.

This clone has just one count. CDR3 residues: CSVNQGTMGTEAFF. In DNA, the CDR3 is TGCAGCGTTAACCAGGGGACCATGGGCACTGAAGCTTTCTTT. The gene calls are TRBV29-1 and TRBJ1-1; D is perhaps TRBD1 (6 bases). This CDR3 has 14 amino acids. Germline V gene lookup returns CDR1 SQVTM and CDR2 ANQGSEA. Trimming stripped 5 bases from V and 4 bases from J, with 17 bases between.

This clone was seen repeatedly, ten times or more. This chain uses TRBV6-8 with TRBJ2-1, with 7 bases lining up with TRBD2. The CDR3 has 15 residues. Germline CDR1 MNHGY, CDR2 SAAAGT. With 11 bases clipped from V and 0 bases from J, the junction kept 10 bases outside the gene matches. The DNA of the CDR3 is TGTGCCCTCCGGAGCGGGGTCTCCTCCTACAATGAGCAGTTCTTC. Translated: CALRSGVSSYNEQFF.

By its share, this clone is medium-sized. V is TRBV10-3 and J is TRBJ2-3; TRBD2 might be the D (5 bases). The germline V and J ends were trimmed by 0 bases and 3 bases, with 10 bases remaining between them. The CDR3 runs 15 residues. CDR1 is ENHRY and CDR2 is SYGVKD in the germline V gene. CDR3 DNA sequence: TGTGCCATCAGTGAGTCGAGGGCAGTGACAGATACGCAGTATTTT. The encoded protein is CAISESRAVTDTQYF.